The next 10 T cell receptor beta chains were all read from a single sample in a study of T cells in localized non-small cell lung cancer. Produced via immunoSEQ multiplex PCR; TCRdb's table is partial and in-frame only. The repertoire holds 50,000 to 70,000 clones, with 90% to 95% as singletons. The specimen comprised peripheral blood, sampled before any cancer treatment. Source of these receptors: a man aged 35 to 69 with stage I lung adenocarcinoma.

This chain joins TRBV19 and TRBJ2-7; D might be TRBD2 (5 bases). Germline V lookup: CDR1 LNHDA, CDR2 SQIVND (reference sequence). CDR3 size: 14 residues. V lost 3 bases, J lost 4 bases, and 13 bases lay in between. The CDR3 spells CASSISVTSYEQYF. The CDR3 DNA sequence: TGTGCCAGTAGTATTTCGGTCACTAGTTACGAGCAGTACTTC.

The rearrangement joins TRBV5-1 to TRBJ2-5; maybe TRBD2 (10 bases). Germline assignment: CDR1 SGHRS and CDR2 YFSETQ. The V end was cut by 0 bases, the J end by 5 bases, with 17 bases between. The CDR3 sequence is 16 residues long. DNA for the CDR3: TGCGCCAGCAGCTTGGGACAGGGGGGACTAGCGGAGACCCAGTACTTC. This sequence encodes CASSLGQGGLAETQYF.

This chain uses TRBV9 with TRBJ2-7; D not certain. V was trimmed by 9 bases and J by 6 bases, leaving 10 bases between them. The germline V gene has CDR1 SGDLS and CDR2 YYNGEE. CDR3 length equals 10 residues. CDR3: CATARTEQYF. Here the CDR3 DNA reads TGTGCCACCGCGAGGACCGAGCAGTACTTC.

CDR3 sequence reads: CASSLDNQINEKLFF. The CDR3, as DNA: TGTGCCAGCAGCTTAGATAACCAGATTAATGAAAAACTGTTTTTT. The genes are TRBV11-3 and TRBJ1-4; D is uncertain. The germline V gene encodes CDR1 SGHNT and CDR2 YENEEA. The CDR3 has 15 residues. V shed 0 bases and J shed 4 bases, with 9 bases lying between them. Combining the CDR3 with reference TRBV11-3 and TRBJ1-4 gives the whole variable domain EAGVVQSPRYKIIEKKQPVAFWCNPISGHNTLYWYLQNLGQGPELLIRYENEEAVDDSQLPKDRFSAERLKGVDSTLKIQPAELGDSAVYLCASSLDNQINEKLFFGSGTQLSVL.

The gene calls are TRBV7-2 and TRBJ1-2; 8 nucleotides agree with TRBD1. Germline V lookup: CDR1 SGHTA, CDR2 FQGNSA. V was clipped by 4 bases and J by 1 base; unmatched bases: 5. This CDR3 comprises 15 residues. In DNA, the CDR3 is TGTGCCAGCAGCTCTCGACAGGGGATTAACTATGGCTACACCTTC. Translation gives CASSSRQGINYGYTF.

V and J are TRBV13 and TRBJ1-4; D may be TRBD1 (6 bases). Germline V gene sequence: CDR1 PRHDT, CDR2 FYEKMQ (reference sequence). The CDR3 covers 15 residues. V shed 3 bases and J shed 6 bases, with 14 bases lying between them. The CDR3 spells CASSFSGHGDEKLFF. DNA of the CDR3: TGTGCCAGCAGCTTTTCGGGACATGGGGATGAAAAACTGTTTTTT.

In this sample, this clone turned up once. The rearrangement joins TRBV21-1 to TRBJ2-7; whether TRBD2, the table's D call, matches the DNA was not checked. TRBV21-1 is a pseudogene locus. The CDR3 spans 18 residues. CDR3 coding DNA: TGTGCCAGCAGCAAAGGTACCGGACTAGCGGGAGGGCCCTACGAGCAGTACTTC. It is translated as CASSKGTGLAGGPYEQYF.

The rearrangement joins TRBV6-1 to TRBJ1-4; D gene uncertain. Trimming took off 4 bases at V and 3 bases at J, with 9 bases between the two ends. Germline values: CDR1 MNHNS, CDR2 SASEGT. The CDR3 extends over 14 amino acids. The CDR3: CASSVGKPNEKLFF. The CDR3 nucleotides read TGTGCCAGCAGTGTCGGAAAGCCTAATGAAAAACTGTTTTTT.

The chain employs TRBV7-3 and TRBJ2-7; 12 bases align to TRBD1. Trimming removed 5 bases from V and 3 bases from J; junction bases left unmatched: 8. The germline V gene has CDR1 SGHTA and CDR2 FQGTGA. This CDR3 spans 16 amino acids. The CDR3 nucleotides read TGTGCCAGCAGCCTATTCCGGGACAGGGGGCTCTACGAGCAGTACTTC. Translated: CASSLFRDRGLYEQYF.

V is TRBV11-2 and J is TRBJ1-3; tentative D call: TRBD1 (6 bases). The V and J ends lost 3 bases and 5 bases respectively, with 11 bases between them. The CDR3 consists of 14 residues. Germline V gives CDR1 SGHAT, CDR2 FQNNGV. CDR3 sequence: CASSLGQGRNTIYF. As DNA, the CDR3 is TGTGCCAGCAGCTTGGGGCAGGGGAGAAACACCATATATTTT.